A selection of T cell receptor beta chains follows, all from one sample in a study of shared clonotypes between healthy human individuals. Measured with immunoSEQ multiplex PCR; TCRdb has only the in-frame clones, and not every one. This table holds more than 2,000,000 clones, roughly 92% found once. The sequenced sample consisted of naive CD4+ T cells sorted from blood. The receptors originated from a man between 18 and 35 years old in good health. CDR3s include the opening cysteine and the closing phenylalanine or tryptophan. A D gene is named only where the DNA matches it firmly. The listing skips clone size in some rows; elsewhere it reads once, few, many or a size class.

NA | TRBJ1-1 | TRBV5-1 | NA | TGCGCCAGCAGCTTCACAGGAGGAGGAAACACTGAAGCTTTCTTT | CASSFTGGGNTEAFF
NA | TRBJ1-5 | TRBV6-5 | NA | TGTGCCAGCAGTTACTCTGGGCCAAATCAGCCCCAGCATTTT | CASSYSGPNQPQHF
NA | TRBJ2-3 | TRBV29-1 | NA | TGCAGCGTTGCCGGCGTAGAGTCGACAGATACGCAGTATTTT | CSVAGVESTDTQYF
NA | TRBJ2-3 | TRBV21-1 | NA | TGTGCCAGCAGCGGGGGTAGCGACACAGATACGCAGTATTTT | CASSGGSDTDTQYF
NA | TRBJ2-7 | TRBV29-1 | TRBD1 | TGCAGCGTACAATCCGGGACAGTTCCCTACGAGCAGTACTTC | CSVQSGTVPYEQYF
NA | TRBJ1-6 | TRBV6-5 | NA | TGTGCCAGCAGTTACACGGGTACCAATTCACCCCTCCACTTT | CASSYTGTNSPLHF
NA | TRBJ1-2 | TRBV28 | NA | TGTGCCAGCAGTGATCCGGGCCGAAACTATGGCTACACCTTC | CASSDPGRNYGYTF
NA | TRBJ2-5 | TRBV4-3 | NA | TGCGCCAGCAGCCAGGAGTTTGGCGAGACCCAGTACTTC | CASSQEFGETQYF
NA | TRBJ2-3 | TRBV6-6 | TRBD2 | TGTGCCAGCAAACTAGCGGGGGGGACAGATACGCAGTATTTT | CASKLAGGTDTQYF
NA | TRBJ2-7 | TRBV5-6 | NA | TGTGCCAGCAGCTCATTCGCTTACGAGCAGTACTTC | CASSSFAYEQYF
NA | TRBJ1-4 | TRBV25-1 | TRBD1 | TGTGCCAGCAGCGTGGGACAGGTCGCAACTAATGAAAAACTGTTTTTT | CASSVGQVATNEKLFF
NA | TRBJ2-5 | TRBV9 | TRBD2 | TGTGCCAGCAGCAAAGCGTCTAGCGGGTTTGAGACCCAGTACTTC | CASSKASSGFETQYF
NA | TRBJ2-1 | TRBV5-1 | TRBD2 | TGCGCCAGCAGCTTGACTAGCGGCAGGGAGCAGTTCTTC | CASSLTSGREQFF
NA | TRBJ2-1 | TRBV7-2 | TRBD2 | TGTGCCAGCAGCTCTAGAGGGACTAGCGGGCCTAGGGAGCAGTTCTTC | CASSSRGTSGPREQFF
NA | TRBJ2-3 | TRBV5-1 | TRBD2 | TGCGCCAGCAGCCTTCCGACTAGCGGGGGCACAGATACGCAGTATTTT | CASSLPTSGGTDTQYF
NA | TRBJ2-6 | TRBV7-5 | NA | TGTGCCAGAAGCCTCGAAACCTCTGGGGCCAACGTCCTGACTTTC | CARSLETSGANVLTF
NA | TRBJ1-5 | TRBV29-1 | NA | TGCAGCGCCAGGGATAGCAATCAGCCCCAGCATTTT | CSARDSNQPQHF
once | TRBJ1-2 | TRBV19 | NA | TGTGCCAGTAGTATAAGCCACGTCGGTAGGGCCTATGGCTACACCTTC | CASSISHVGRAYGYTF
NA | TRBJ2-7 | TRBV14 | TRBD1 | TGTGCCAGCCGAGGACAGGGGTCATACGAGCAGTACTTC | CASRGQGSYEQYF
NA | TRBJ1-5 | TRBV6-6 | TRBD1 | TGTGCCAGCAGTTTCCGGGACAGCTATAGCAATCAGCCCCAGCATTTT | CASSFRDSYSNQPQHF
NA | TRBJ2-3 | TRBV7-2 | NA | TGTGCCAGCAGCTTACGCCCAGATACGCAGTATTTT | CASSLRPDTQYF
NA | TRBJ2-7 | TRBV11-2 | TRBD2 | TGTGCCAGCAGCTTAAGCGGGGCCTGGAACGAGCAGTACTTC | CASSLSGAWNEQYF
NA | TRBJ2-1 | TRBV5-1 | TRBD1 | TGCGCCAGCAGCTTCCAGGGGGACTACAATGAGCAGTTCTTC | CASSFQGDYNEQFF
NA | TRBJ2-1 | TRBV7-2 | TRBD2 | TGTGCCAGCAGCTCTCCGGGACTAGCCTACAATGAGCAGTTCTTC | CASSSPGLAYNEQFF
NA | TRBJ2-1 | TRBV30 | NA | TGTGCCTGGAAGGGGTTGGATGAGCAGTTCTTC | CAWKGLDEQFF
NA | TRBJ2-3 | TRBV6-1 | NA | TGTGCCAGCAGTGAATTCCGGGGAGAGGAGGGTACGCAGTATTTT | CASSEFRGEEGTQYF
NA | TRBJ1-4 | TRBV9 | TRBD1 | TGTGCCAGCAGCCCACGGACAGGGTCTAATGAAAAACTGTTTTTT | CASSPRTGSNEKLFF
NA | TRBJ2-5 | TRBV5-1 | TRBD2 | TGCGCCAGCAGCCCGGGAGGAGAGACCCAGTACTTC | CASSPGGETQYF
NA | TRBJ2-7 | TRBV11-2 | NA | TGTGCCAGCAGCTTAGTTCGAGGGGCTGACACCTACGAGCAGTACTTC | CASSLVRGADTYEQYF
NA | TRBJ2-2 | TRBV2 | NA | TGTGCCAGCGGCAGGAGCGCGAACACCGGGGAGCTGTTTTTT | CASGRSANTGELFF
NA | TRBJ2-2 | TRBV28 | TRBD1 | TGTGCCAGCAGGGCCAGGGACAGAAACACCGGGGAGCTGTTTTTT | CASRARDRNTGELFF
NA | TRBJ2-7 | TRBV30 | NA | TGTGCCTGGGACAGGGAGGGCTACGAGCAGTACTTC | CAWDREGYEQYF
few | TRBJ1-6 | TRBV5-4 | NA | TGTGCCAGCAGCTTGACAGGCAATGGGGGTTCACCCCTCCACTTT | CASSLTGNGGSPLHF
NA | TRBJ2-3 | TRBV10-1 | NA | TGCGCCAGCAGTGAGTCTGGGCTAGCGCTCCGCGGGGAAACGCAGTATTTT | CASSESGLALRGETQYF
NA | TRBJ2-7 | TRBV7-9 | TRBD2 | TGTGCCAGCAGCCACCACCAAACGGGGGGGGCGGACGAGCAGTACTTC | CASSHHQTGGADEQYF
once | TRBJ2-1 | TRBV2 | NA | TGTGCCAGCAGCGAGGGCCTAGCCGACTACAATGAGCAGTTCTTC | CASSEGLADYNEQFF
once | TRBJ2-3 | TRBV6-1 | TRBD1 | TGTGCCATCAGACAGGGGGCCTTGGGCACAGATACGCAGTATTTT | CAIRQGALGTDTQYF
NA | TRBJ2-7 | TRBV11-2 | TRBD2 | TGTGCCAGCAGCCCTCGTAGCGGGAGGGGGTACGAGCAGTACTTC | CASSPRSGRGYEQYF
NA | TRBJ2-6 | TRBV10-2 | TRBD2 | TGCGCCAGCGGTCCTAGCGGGAGCTCTGGGGCCAACGTCCTGACTTTC | CASGPSGSSGANVLTF
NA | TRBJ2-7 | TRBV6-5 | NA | TGTGCCAGCAGTTACATATCGAGGGGAGACGAGCAGTACTTC | CASSYISRGDEQYF
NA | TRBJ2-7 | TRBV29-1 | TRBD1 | TGCAGCGTTGACCTTACCCAGGGACAGGGAGGCTACGAGCAGTACTTC | CSVDLTQGQGGYEQYF
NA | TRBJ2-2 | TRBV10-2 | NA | TGCGCCAGCAAAGCTGGCCCCCCAAACACCGGGGAGCTGTTTTTT | CASKAGPPNTGELFF
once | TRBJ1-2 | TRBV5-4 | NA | TGTGCCAGCAGATCCGTCGTGGTATACTATGGCTACACCTTC | CASRSVVVYYGYTF
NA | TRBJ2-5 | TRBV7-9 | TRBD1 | TGTGCCAGCAGCTTTGTGGACAGGGCACAAGAGACCCAGTACTTC | CASSFVDRAQETQYF
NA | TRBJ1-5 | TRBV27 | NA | TGTGCCAGCGGCTCTTCAGAGTTAGGTGGTTCCCATTTT | CASGSSELGGSHF
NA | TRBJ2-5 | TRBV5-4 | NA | TGTGCCAGCAGCTTGGATCCCGCCCAAGAGACCCAGTACTTC | CASSLDPAQETQYF
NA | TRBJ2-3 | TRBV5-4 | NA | TGTGCCACCTCAAAAGGGGTTACCGGGCCAGATACGCAGTATTTT | CATSKGVTGPDTQYF
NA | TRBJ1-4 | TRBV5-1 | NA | TGCGCCAGCAGCTTGGGCCTGGGCGAAAAACTGTTTTTT | CASSLGLGEKLFF
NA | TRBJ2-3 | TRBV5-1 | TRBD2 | TGCGCCAGCAGCTTGGGAGCGGGGGCGATCACAGATACGCAGTATTTT | CASSLGAGAITDTQYF
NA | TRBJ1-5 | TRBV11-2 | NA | TGTGCCAGCAGCTTAGGAGGGGGACCCAATCAGCCCCAGCATTTT | CASSLGGGPNQPQHF
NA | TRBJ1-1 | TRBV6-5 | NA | TGTGCCAGCAGTATCCCAGGGACCACTGAAGCTTTCTTT | CASSIPGTTEAFF
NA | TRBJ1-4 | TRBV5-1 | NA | TGCGCCAGCAGGCTTCAGGGCGCAACTAATGAAAAACTGTTTTTT | CASRLQGATNEKLFF
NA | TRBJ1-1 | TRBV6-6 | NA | TGTGCCAGCAGTAATCCGGGCTCAGGGCGGACTGAAGCTTTCTTT | CASSNPGSGRTEAFF
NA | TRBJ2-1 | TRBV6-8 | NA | TGTGCCAGCGGCTTTTGGGAGGTCTACAATGAGCAGTTCTTC | CASGFWEVYNEQFF
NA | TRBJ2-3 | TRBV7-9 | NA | TGTGCCAGCAGCTCAGGGTCCACAGATACGCAGTATTTT | CASSSGSTDTQYF
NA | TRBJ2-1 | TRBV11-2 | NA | TGTGCCAGCAGCTTAGTCCCCCCCCACAATGAGCAGTTCTTC | CASSLVPPHNEQFF
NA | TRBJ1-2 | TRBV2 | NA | TGTGCCAGCAGTGATGGACCAGGACTGGGGGGCTACACCTTC | CASSDGPGLGGYTF
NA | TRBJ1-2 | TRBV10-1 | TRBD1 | TGCGCCAGCAGCTCGGACAGGGCGACACCCGACAGCTACACCTTC | CASSSDRATPDSYTF
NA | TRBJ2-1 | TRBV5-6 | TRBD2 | TGTGCCAGCGGACCACCGGGACTAGCGGGATACGAGCAGTTCTTC | CASGPPGLAGYEQFF
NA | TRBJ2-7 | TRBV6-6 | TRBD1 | TGTGCCAGCAGTCTAAGACAGGGAGCGGCATCCTACGAGCAGTACTTC | CASSLRQGAASYEQYF